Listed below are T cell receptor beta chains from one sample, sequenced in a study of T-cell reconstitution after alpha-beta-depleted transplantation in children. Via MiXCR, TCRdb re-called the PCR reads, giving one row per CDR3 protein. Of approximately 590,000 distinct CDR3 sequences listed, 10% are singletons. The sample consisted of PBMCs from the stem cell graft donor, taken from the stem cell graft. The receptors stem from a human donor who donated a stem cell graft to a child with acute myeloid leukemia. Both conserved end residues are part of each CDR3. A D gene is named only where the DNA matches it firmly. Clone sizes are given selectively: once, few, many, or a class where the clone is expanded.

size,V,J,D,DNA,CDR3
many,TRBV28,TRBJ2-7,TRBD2,TGTGCCAGCAGTCGTAGGGCTAGCGGGGCCTACGAGCAGTACTTC,CASSRRASGAYEQYF
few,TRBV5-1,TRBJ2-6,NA,TGCGCCAGCAGCTTGGGGTTAGGAGCCAACGTCCTGACTTTC,CASSLGLGANVLTF
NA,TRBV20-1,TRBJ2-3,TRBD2,TGCAGTACTGCTACTAGCGGGAAAGGGGATACGCAGTATTTT,CSTATSGKGDTQYF
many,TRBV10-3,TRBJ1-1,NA,TGTGCCATCAGTGAGACAGGGACCACTGAAGCTTTCTTT,CAISETGTTEAFF
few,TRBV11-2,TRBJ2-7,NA,TGTGCCAGCAGCTCTAAGGGGGCAGCGGGACTCCTGGCGGACGAGCAGTACTTC,CASSSKGAAGLLADEQYF
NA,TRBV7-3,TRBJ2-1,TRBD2,TGTGCCAGCAGCTTGGCCGGGGGGTGGAGTGAGCAGTTCTTC,CASSLAGGWSEQFF
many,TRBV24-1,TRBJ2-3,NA,TGTGCCACCAGTGATCGCAGTCCTAGCACAGATACGCAGTATTTT,CATSDRSPSTDTQYF
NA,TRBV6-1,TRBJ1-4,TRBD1,TGTGCCAGCAGGAAAAGGGGACAGGGGGCCGCTAATGAAAAACTGTTTTTT,CASRKRGQGAANEKLFF
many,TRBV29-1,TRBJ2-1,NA,TGCAGCGTTGAAGGAGAAGATGAGCAGTTCTTC,CSVEGEDEQFF
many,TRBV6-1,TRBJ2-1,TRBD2,TGTGCCAGCAAGCCTAGCGGGACGCTTGAGCAGTTCTTC,CASKPSGTLEQFF
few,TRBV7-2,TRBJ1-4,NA,TGTGCCAGTTCTTTGAACTTCGATGAAAAACTGTTTTTT,CASSLNFDEKLFF
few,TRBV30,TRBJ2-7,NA,TGTGCCTGGAGTAGGGTATCTCGAGCCGAGCAGTACTTC,CAWSRVSRAEQYF
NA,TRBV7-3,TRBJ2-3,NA,TGTGCCAGCTCTAGGGTCGGGGCGGGAACAGATACGCAGTATTTT,CASSRVGAGTDTQYF
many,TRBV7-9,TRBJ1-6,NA,TGTGCCAGCAGCCTATCAACAGGGACACCCCTCCACTTT,CASSLSTGTPLHF
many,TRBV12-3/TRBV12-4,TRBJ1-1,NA,TGTGCCAGCAGTTGGGGGGCGAACACTGAAGCTTTCTTT,CASSWGANTEAFF
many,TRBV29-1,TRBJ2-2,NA,TGCAGCGCCGGACAGTCGAACACCGGGGAGCTGTTTTTT,CSAGQSNTGELFF
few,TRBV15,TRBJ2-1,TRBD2,TGTGCCACCAGCAGCCCTAGCGGGGGGGGCGATGAGCAGTTCTTC,CATSSPSGGGDEQFF
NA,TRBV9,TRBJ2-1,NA,TGTGCCAGCATCCGACAGCGGAGGGGGAATGAGCAGTTCTTC,CASIRQRRGNEQFF
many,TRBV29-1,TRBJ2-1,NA,TGCAGCGTCGGTCCGAACGGGGTCAATGAGCAGTTCTTC,CSVGPNGVNEQFF
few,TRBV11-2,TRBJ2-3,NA,TGTGCCAGCAGCTTCTTCCTCTCTAGCACAGATACGCAGTATTTT,CASSFFLSSTDTQYF
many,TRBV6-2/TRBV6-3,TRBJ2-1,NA,TGTGCCAGCAGTTACGTACTAGCCACCTCTTACAATGAGCAGTTCTTC,CASSYVLATSYNEQFF
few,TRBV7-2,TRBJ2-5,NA,TGTGCCAGCAGCTTAAGGAGACAGAGCTTTGGGGAGACCCAGTACTTC,CASSLRRQSFGETQYF